This T cell receptor beta chain was identified during a study of blood T cell repertoires in COVID-19. For the study at large: Nucleic acid was either cDNA or gDNA, and it came from T cells, B-cell-depleted T cells, or PBMCs.

There are 15 residues in the CDR3. Trimming left V 1 base short and J 5 bases short, with 14 bases between. Germline V gene lookup returns CDR1 LGHNA and CDR2 YSLEER. Original methodology: Amplified reference gene primers provided the basis for estimating nucleated cell counts. Some clones are missing from TCRdb's copy, which holds only in-frame ones; the method was immunoSEQ multiplex PCR. For V, J and clone size, that table is used; D and trimming come from the DNA. In the table there are 230,000 or so clones, about 85% of which are singletons. This rearrangement joins TRBV4-3 to TRBJ2-5; D is undetermined. The sequence was obtained from a man aged 25-45 years with active or convalescent COVID-19. What was sequenced was peripheral blood. The CDR3 DNA reads as TGCGCCAGCAGCCAAGTTTCTTGGGCTCGGGAGACCCAGTACTTC. This codes for CASSQVSWARETQYF.